The source of this T cell receptor beta chain is a study of OX40 agonist ivuxolimab in advanced cancers. The method was immunoSEQ multiplex PCR; TCRdb's version includes in-frame clones alone and lacks a portion of them. The data hold under 80,000 clones, with 88% observed a single time. The material was CD4+ or CD8+ T cells sorted from blood, obtained in a trial of the OX40 agonist ivuxolimab. The clonotype originates from an adult with an advanced solid tumor such as melanoma, head and neck, liver or kidney cancer.

CDR3 sequence: CASSLAGGPHTGELFF. In DNA form, the CDR3 reads TGTGCCAGCAGCTTAGCGGGAGGGCCTCATACCGGGGAGCTGTTTTTT. This rearrangement joins TRBV7-3 to TRBJ2-2, with TRBD2 identical over 9 bases. This CDR3 contains 16 residues. CDR1 and CDR2 from the germline V gene are SGHTA and FQGTGA. V lost 2 bases, J lost 5 bases, and 6 bases stayed unmatched.